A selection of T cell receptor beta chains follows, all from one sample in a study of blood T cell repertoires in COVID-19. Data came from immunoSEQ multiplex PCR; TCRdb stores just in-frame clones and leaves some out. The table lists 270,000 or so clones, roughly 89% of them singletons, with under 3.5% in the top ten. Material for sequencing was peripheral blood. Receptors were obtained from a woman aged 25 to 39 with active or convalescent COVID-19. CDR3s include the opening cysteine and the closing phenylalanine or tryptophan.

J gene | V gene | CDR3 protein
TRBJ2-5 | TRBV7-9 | CASSLVASGTQYF
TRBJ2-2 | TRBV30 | CAWSVRRGGATGELFF
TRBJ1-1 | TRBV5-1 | CASAQGGLNTEAFF
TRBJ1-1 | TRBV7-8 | CASSLAGGQEAFF
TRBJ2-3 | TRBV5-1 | CASSRSGARTDTQYF
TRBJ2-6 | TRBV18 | CASSPGRGAGANVLTF
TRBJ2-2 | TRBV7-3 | CASSLKRSTGELFF
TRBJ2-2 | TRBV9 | CASSGHDTGELFF
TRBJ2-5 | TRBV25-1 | CASSPPRGGTQETQYF
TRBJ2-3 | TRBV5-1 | CASSPNPGLSTDTQYF
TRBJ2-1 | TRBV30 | CAWSGVDSASYNEQFF
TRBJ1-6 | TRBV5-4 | CASSLGQGRMSSPLHF
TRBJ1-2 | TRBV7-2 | CASSLAARGYTF
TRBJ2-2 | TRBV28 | CASTVPETGELFF
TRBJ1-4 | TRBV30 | CAWSRRRGTTYEKLFF
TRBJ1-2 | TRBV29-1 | CAEPRGGAEGYTF
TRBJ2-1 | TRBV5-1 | CASSLAGFAGGRSYNEQFF
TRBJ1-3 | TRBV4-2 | CASSHSGLLSGNTIYF
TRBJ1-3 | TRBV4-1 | CASSQQQGANTIYF
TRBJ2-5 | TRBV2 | CASSEVFGTEETQYF
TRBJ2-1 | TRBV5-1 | CASSPRERGGSSYNEQFF
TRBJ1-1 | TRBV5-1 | CASAPPGTGVTEAFF